These 6 T cell receptor beta chains were all obtained from the same sample, sequenced in a study of blood T cell repertoires in COVID-19. Profiled with immunoSEQ multiplex PCR; TCRdb holds only in-frame clones, not every one. The sample has approximately 190,000 clones; 82% are singletons. Specimen: peripheral blood. Every receptor here comes from a woman aged 60-75 years with COVID-19, enrolled during active disease.

The genes are TRBV5-6 and TRBJ1-6; D is ambiguous. From germline, CDR1 is SGHDT and CDR2 YYEEEE. This CDR3 has 13 residues. With 5 bases removed from V and 10 bases from J, the gap between germline ends came to 13 bases. DNA of the CDR3: TGTGCCAGCAGATTAGGAAGGGAGTCACCCCTCCACTTT. It is translated as CASRLGRESPLHF.

Note on this clone: The identical CDR3 is also encoded by other nucleotide sequences in the sample. The chain joins TRBV18 to TRBJ2-3, with 10 nucleotides matching TRBD2. The germline V gene encodes CDR1 KGHSH and CDR2 LQKENI. The CDR3 extends over 15 amino acids. J gave up 2 bases and V 6 bases, and 5 bases lay outside the gene matches. DNA for the CDR3: TGTGCCAGCTCGCCTCTAGCGGGGGTCACAGATACGCAGTATTTT. Its protein product is CASSPLAGVTDTQYF.

This chain connects TRBV7-5 to TRBJ1-2; the listed D gene, TRBD1, was not tested against the DNA. TRBV7-5 is listed as a pseudogene. The length of the CDR3 is 13 residues. CDR3: CARSLVAGLGYTF. In DNA form, the CDR3 reads TGTGCCAGAAGCTTAGTGGCAGGGTTGGGCTACACCTTC.

V gene TRBV5-5 combines with J gene TRBJ2-2; possibly TRBD1 for D (6 bases). V dropped 0 bases and J dropped 3 bases, with 9 bases sitting between them. Germline V lookup: CDR1 SGHKS, CDR2 YYEKEE (reference sequence). CDR3 length: 15 residues. The CDR3 protein is CASSLDRADTGELFF. CDR3 nucleotides: TGTGCCAGCAGCTTGGACAGGGCGGACACCGGGGAGCTGTTTTTT.

The CDR3 protein is CASSFSSRVANEKLFF. Written as DNA, the CDR3 is TGTGCCAGCAGCTTCTCCTCCAGGGTAGCTAATGAAAAACTGTTTTTT. The V call is TRBV11-3, the J call TRBJ1-4; perhaps TRBD1 as D (5 bases). V was clipped by 3 bases and J by 3 bases, with 14 bases between them. This CDR3 has 16 residues. From germline, CDR1 is SGHNT and CDR2 YENEEA.

The chain is built from TRBV12-3 or TRBV12-4 and TRBJ2-1, with no clear D. This CDR3 has 12 residues. V was cut by 2 bases and J by 9 bases, with 8 bases left in between. Here the CDR3 DNA reads TGTGCCAGCAGTTTAAACTCGATTGAGCAGTTCTTC. Protein: CASSLNSIEQFF.